These 28 T cell receptor beta chains were sequenced from one sample in a study of T cells after yellow fever vaccination. Each CDR3 protein is one row after TCRdb ran MiXCR on the 5' RACE reads. The repertoire holds 300,000 to 350,000 distinct CDR3 sequences, roughly 10% seen once, with over 3% in the top ten. The material sequenced was CD4+ T cells sorted from PBMCs, taken 45 days after the yellow fever booster vaccination. All receptors come from a man between 18 and 29 years old who received the YFV17D yellow fever vaccine.

This clonotype appeared a few times. The J gene is TRBJ1-1, the V gene TRBV12-3 or TRBV12-4; no clear D. Trimming shortened V by 8 bases and J by 3 bases, and 16 bases separated the two germline ends. The CDR3 spans 14 residues. CDR3 bases: TGTGCCAGCCGATGGGGTGTTGGGGACACTGAAGCTTTCTTT. Translated: CASRWGVGDTEAFF.

This clonotype has a handful of counts. V gene TRBV9 combines with J gene TRBJ2-3, with TRBD2 matching 14 bases. Trimming at V came to 4 bases and at J to 3 bases, leaving 10 bases not matched to a gene. CDR3 length: 18 amino acids. CDR1 and CDR2 from the germline V gene are SGDLS and YYNGEE. The CDR3 nucleotides are TGTGCCAGCAGCCCCCGACTAGCGGGGGGGCGGCCAACAGATACGCAGTATTTT. Protein product: CASSPRLAGGRPTDTQYF.

CDR3 amino acids: CASSFATSGEETQYF. CDR3 in DNA: TGCGCCAGCAGCTTTGCGACTAGCGGGGAAGAGACCCAGTACTTC. The J gene is TRBJ2-5, the V gene TRBV5-1, with 11 positions matching TRBD2. The CDR3 runs 15 residues. V shed 2 bases and J 3 bases; nucleotides not matched to a gene: 3. Germline values: CDR1 SGHRS, CDR2 YFSETQ.

This clonotype turned up a few times. The chain uses TRBV12-3 or TRBV12-4 and TRBJ1-3, with 7 bases aligning to TRBD1. With V trimmed by 10 bases and J by 0 bases, 3 bases remained unmatched. The CDR3 sequence is 13 residues long. Here the CDR3 DNA reads TGTGCCACCAGGGGGAGCTCTGGAAACACCATATATTTT. Translating it yields CATRGSSGNTIYF.

This clonotype was counted ten times or more. The J gene is TRBJ2-5, the V gene TRBV4-3; D gene ambiguous. Trimming took 4 bases from V and 0 from J, leaving 6 bases between them. The germline gives CDR1 LGHNA, CDR2 YSLEER. CDR3 length equals 13 residues. CDR3 loop: CASSRQYQETQYF. The CDR3 DNA reads as TGCGCCAGCAGCCGACAATACCAAGAGACCCAGTACTTC.

This clonotype has ten or more counts. V usage is TRBV7-9 and J usage is TRBJ2-1; D is perhaps TRBD2 (5 bases). Trimming pared 3 bases from V and 0 bases from J, leaving 12 bases between. Germline V gene data show CDR1 as SEHNR and CDR2 as FQNEAQ (reference sequence). The CDR3 is made up of 16 amino acids. In nucleotides, the CDR3 is TGTGCCAGCAGCTTGGTAGGCGGACTCTCCTACAATGAGCAGTTCTTC. It translates to CASSLVGGLSYNEQFF.

This chain connects TRBV5-1 to TRBJ2-7; 8 bases are shared with TRBD2. After removal of 1 base from V and 0 bases from J, the junction contained 0 bases not matched to a gene. Germline CDR1 is SGHRS and CDR2 is YFSETQ. The CDR3 is made up of 14 amino acids. CDR3 sequence reads: CASSLSGSSYEQYF. The CDR3 nucleotides read TGCGCCAGCAGCTTGAGCGGGAGCTCCTACGAGCAGTACTTC.

This clonotype occurred a few times. The J gene is TRBJ1-5, the V gene TRBV20-1; 11 positions match TRBD1. The CDR3 length is 19 residues. Germline-derived CDR1 and CDR2 are DFQATT and SNEGSKA (reference sequence). The J segment lost 1 base and the V segment lost 2 bases, leaving 13 bases of the junction unmatched. The CDR3, as DNA: TGCAGTGCTAGAAAAACTGGACAGGGGGCGAGTATAAGCAATCAGCCCCAGCATTTT. It encodes CSARKTGQGASISNQPQHF.

There are a few counts of this clonotype. CDR3 region: CASSQQGWGTDTQYF. CDR3 nucleotide sequence: TGCGCCAGCAGCCAACAGGGATGGGGCACAGATACGCAGTATTTT. The chain links TRBV4-1 to TRBJ2-3; D possibly corresponds to TRBD1 (5 bases). Germline CDR1 MGHRA, CDR2 YSYEKL. The CDR3 is made up of 15 amino acids. The germline V and J ends were trimmed by 2 bases and 1 base, with 10 bases remaining between them.

The rearrangement links TRBV4-3 to TRBJ1-6; TRBD1 is a possible D gene (6 bases). Germline loops: CDR1 LGHNA, CDR2 YSLEER. The V and J ends lost 4 bases and 4 bases respectively, with 8 bases between them. This CDR3 spans 14 amino acids. CDR3 loop: CASSLQGYNSPLHF. For the CDR3, the DNA is TGCGCCAGCAGCCTACAGGGTTATAATTCACCCCTCCACTTT.

The chain uses TRBV5-1 and TRBJ2-7; possible D gene TRBD2, 7 bases. The V gene lost 4 bases and the J gene lost 4 bases, with 15 bases spanning the gap. Germline V gene data show CDR1 as SGHRS and CDR2 as YFSETQ. The CDR3 extends over 14 amino acids. The CDR3 nucleotides are TGCGCCAGCAGCCAAGGGGGACTACTTTACGAGCAGTACTTC. Translation: CASSQGGLLYEQYF.

This chain joins TRBV9 and TRBJ1-2; perhaps TRBD1 as D (6 bases). Trimming left V 0 bases short and J 7 bases short, with 10 bases between. Germline CDR1 reads SGDLS; CDR2 reads YYNGEE. This CDR3 is 13 amino acids long. CDR3 DNA sequence: TGTGCCAGCAGCGTAGGAACAGGGACTGGCTACACCTTC. This sequence encodes CASSVGTGTGYTF. Variable domain in full (rest from reference TRBV9 and TRBJ1-2): DSGVTQTPKHLITATGQRVTLRCSPRSGDLSVYWYQQSLDQGLQFLIQYYNGEERAKGNILERFSAQQFPDLHSELNLSSLELGDSALYFCASSVGTGTGYTFGSGTRLTVV.

This clonotype was recorded a few times. J is TRBJ1-2 and V is TRBV15; tentatively, D is TRBD1 (6 bases). V lost 0 bases to trimming and J lost 5 bases, with 10 bases between them. Germline loops: CDR1 LNHNV, CDR2 YYDKDF (reference sequence). This CDR3 spans 14 amino acids. The CDR3 loop is CATSRDGGAYGYTF. The CDR3 nucleotides are TGTGCCACCAGCAGAGATGGGGGGGCATATGGCTACACCTTC.

This clonotype was counted a few times. This chain uses TRBV12-3 or TRBV12-4 with TRBJ1-5; possibly TRBD1 for D (5 bases). Trimming shortened V by 6 bases and J by 1 base, and 10 bases separated the two germline ends. The CDR3 contains 14 residues. DNA of the CDR3: TGTGCCAGCAGGGGGACGGCCAGCAATCAGCCCCAGCATTTT. Translating it yields CASRGTASNQPQHF.

This chain uses TRBV20-1 with TRBJ2-5; the match to TRBD2 covers 11 bases. In germline, CDR1 is DFQATT, CDR2 SNEGSKA (reference sequence). There are 16 residues in the CDR3. V lost 1 base to trimming and J lost 1 base; unmatched junction nucleotides: 5. The CDR3 DNA is TGCAGTGCTAGAGGCCGACTAGCGGGGAGCCAAGAGACCCAGTACTTC. Amino acid sequence: CSARGRLAGSQETQYF.

This clonotype was counted ten times or more. Here the CDR3 reads CSVEVGGMNTEAFF. DNA for the CDR3: TGCAGCGTTGAAGTCGGGGGCATGAACACTGAAGCTTTCTTT. This chain connects TRBV29-1 to TRBJ1-1; TRBD1 is a possible D gene (6 bases). V lost 1 base to trimming and J lost 0 bases, with 9 bases between them. Germline V gene sequence: CDR1 SQVTM, CDR2 ANQGSEA. The CDR3 runs 14 residues.

The table lists this clonotype with a few counts. V usage is TRBV6-5 and J usage is TRBJ2-5; D gene ambiguous. V lost 0 bases to trimming and J lost 2 bases, with 10 bases between them. From germline, CDR1 is MNHEY and CDR2 SVGAGI. The CDR3 has 15 amino acids. This CDR3 is CASSYSVRWQETQYF. The CDR3 DNA follows: TGTGCCAGCAGTTACTCCGTGAGGTGGCAAGAGACCCAGTACTTC.

This clonotype was counted between two and nine times. The DNA for the CDR3 is TGTGCCAGCAGCTTCTCTTTCCAAGAGACCCAGTACTTC. This encodes CASSFSFQETQYF. The genes are TRBV11-2 and TRBJ2-5; D is ambiguous. Germline CDR1 reads SGHAT; CDR2 reads FQNNGV. This CDR3 is 13 amino acids long. Trimming shortened V by 3 bases and J by 1 base, and 6 bases separated the two germline ends.

V is TRBV2 and J is TRBJ2-5; 9 nucleotides line up with TRBD1. V lost 5 bases, J lost 3 bases, and 4 bases stayed unmatched. Germline CDR1 is SNHLY and CDR2 is FYNNEI. The CDR3 extends over 14 amino acids. Written as DNA, the CDR3 is TGTGCCAGCAGTACCGACAGGGGGGAAGAGACCCAGTACTTC. It is translated as CASSTDRGEETQYF. Full variable domain (missing parts from reference TRBV2 and TRBJ2-5): EPEVTQTPSHQVTQMGQEVILRCVPISNHLYFYWYRQILGQKVEFLVSFYNNEISEKSEIFDDQFSVERPDGSNFTLKIRSTKLEDSAMYFCASSTDRGEETQYFGPGTRLLVL.

The chain recombines TRBV10-2 with TRBJ2-7; D might be TRBD1 (6 bases). Looked up from germline, CDR1 is WSHSY and CDR2 is SAAADI. V lost 4 bases to trimming and J lost 3 bases, with 16 bases between them. CDR3 length: 15 amino acids. CDR3: CASSARLSGDYEQYF. CDR3 DNA: TGCGCCAGCAGTGCCAGGTTGTCAGGGGACTACGAGCAGTACTTC.

The chain has TRBV28 and TRBJ1-1, with D hard to call. The V end lost 5 bases, the J end lost 1 base, and 2 bases lay between the germline ends. Germline V gives CDR1 MDHEN, CDR2 SYDVKM. CDR3 length: 11 residues. CDR3 nucleotides: TGTGCCAGCAGTGCGAACACTGAAGCTTTCTTT. Translating it yields CASSANTEAFF.

This clonotype was observed many times. The chain is built from TRBV9 and TRBJ1-2; a possible D gene is TRBD1 (6 bases). The V end was cut by 0 bases, the J end by 6 bases, with 9 bases between. The germline gives CDR1 SGDLS, CDR2 YYNGEE. The CDR3 is made up of 13 amino acids. The CDR3, as DNA: TGTGCCAGCAGCGTAGGCGGGGGCGATGGCTACACCTTC. Protein sequence: CASSVGGGDGYTF.

Comment on this clonotype: A much more abundant neighbour one base away suggests this may be a read error. The chain couples TRBV29-1 to TRBJ1-1; D gene ambiguous. This CDR3 is built from 13 residues. Trimming took off 1 base at V and 3 bases at J, with 9 bases between the two ends. The germline CDR1 and CDR2 sequences are SQVTM and ANQGSEA. The CDR3 nucleotides are TGCAGCGTTGAAGGGGCCGGGTACACTGAAGCTTTCTTT. This gives the protein CSVEGAGYTEAFF.

V gene TRBV7-3 combines with J gene TRBJ2-3, with 9 positions matching TRBD2. Trimming cost V 0 bases and J 0 bases; bases outside gene matches: 1. Germline V lookup: CDR1 SGHTA, CDR2 FQGTGA. The CDR3 runs 16 residues. The DNA of the CDR3 is TGTGCCAGCAGCTTAACGCTAGCGGGGAGCACAGATACGCAGTATTTT. As protein: CASSLTLAGSTDTQYF.

V gene TRBV27 combines with J gene TRBJ2-7; D is possibly TRBD1 (6 bases). Deletions cut 8 bases from V and 0 bases from J, with 14 bases between. The CDR3 covers 14 residues. CDR1 is MNHEY and CDR2 is SMNVEV in the germline V gene (reference sequence). The CDR3 bases are TGTGCCAGCTCTTCTGCAGGGGACTCCTACGAGCAGTACGTC. Its protein product is CASSSAGDSYEQYV.

The chain links TRBV7-2 to TRBJ1-4; D not resolved. The germline gives CDR1 SGHTA, CDR2 FQGNSA. V lost 3 bases to trimming and J lost 8 bases, with 10 bases between them. This CDR3 comprises 13 residues. CDR3 amino acids: CASSFILREKLFF. The CDR3 DNA reads TGTGCCAGCAGCTTTATTCTGCGGGAAAAACTGTTTTTT.

This chain joins TRBV12-3 or TRBV12-4 and TRBJ1-2, with no clear D. CDR3 length: 13 amino acids. The CDR3 DNA reads TGTGAAAGCAGTCCGGCCGGGGATTATGGCTACACCTTC. This codes for CESSPAGDYGYTF.

V and J are TRBV7-2 and TRBJ2-1; D may correspond to TRBD1 or TRBD2 (6 bases each). This CDR3 is built from 16 residues. The germline V gene has CDR1 SGHTA and CDR2 FQGNSA. V shed 0 bases and J shed 6 bases, with 15 bases lying between them. The CDR3 loop is CASSLARGLGANEQFF. In nucleotides, the CDR3 is TGTGCCAGCAGCTTAGCTCGGGGGCTAGGTGCCAATGAGCAGTTCTTC.